These 5 T cell receptor beta chains came from one sample sequenced in a study of blood T cells in healthy people across ages. Then a second PCR, running roughly 6 to 11 cycles, was carried out with a sample-barcoded 5' primer and a J-beta primer mix. TCRdb used MiXCR to reprocess the 5' RACE reads, holding one entry per CDR3 protein. The table has roughly 1.4 million distinct CDR3 sequences, approximately 59% seen once. The source material was blood. Receptor source: a man in his late teens or twenties in good health.

The chain uses TRBV29-1 and TRBJ1-5; 11 nucleotides match TRBD1. CDR1 SQVTM and CDR2 ANQGSEA come from the germline V gene. J was trimmed by 7 bases and V by 5 bases; bases with no gene match: 4. This CDR3 region has 13 residues. The CDR3 sequence is CSVRTGGQQPQHF. CDR3 nucleotides: TGCAGCGTTAGGACAGGGGGCCAACAGCCCCAGCATTTT. Drawing the rest from reference TRBV29-1 and TRBJ1-5, the complete variable domain is SAVISQKPSRDICQRGTSLTIQCQVDSQVTMMFWYRQQPGQSLTLIATANQGSEATYESGFVIDKFPISRPNLTFSTLTVSNMSPEDSSIYLCSVRTGGQQPQHFGDGTRLSIL.

The V gene is TRBV3-1, the J gene TRBJ2-5; TRBD1 aligns across 10 bases. The ends lost 10 bases at V and 5 bases at J; junction bases unmatched: 7. The CDR3 is 13 residues long. Germline V lookup: CDR1 LGHDT, CDR2 YNNKEL (reference sequence). The CDR3 coding sequence is TGTGCCATCAGGGGGACAGGGGTGGAGACCCAGTACTTC. It yields the protein CAIRGTGVETQYF.

This clonotype appeared once. The CDR3 bases are TGCGCCAGCAGCCAACCGGGACAGTATGGCTACACCTTC. Protein: CASSQPGQYGYTF. V and J are TRBV4-1 and TRBJ1-2; 7 bases are shared with TRBD1. The CDR3 is made up of 13 amino acids. Per the germline V gene, CDR1 is MGHRA and CDR2 is YSYEKL. Germline trimming cut 2 bases from V and 5 bases from J; bases unmatched to any gene: 2.

The sample holds a few counts of this clonotype. V gene TRBV7-9 combines with J gene TRBJ1-2; D is unclear. This CDR3 contains 16 residues. The V and J ends lost 5 bases and 6 bases respectively, with 22 bases between them. Germline assignment: CDR1 SEHNR and CDR2 FQNEAQ (reference sequence). The CDR3 region is CASSRLIPTRNDGYTF. As DNA, the CDR3 is TGTGCCAGCAGCCGTCTAATACCAACTCGCAACGATGGCTACACCTTC.

In DNA, the CDR3 is TGTGCCAGCTCCGGGGGCGCGGACTGCGAGCAGTACTTC. Amino acids: CASSGGADCEQYF. The J gene is TRBJ2-7, the V gene TRBV2; D is perhaps TRBD1 or TRBD2 (6 bases each). The CDR3 has 13 amino acids. V was trimmed by 8 bases and J by 6 bases, leaving 17 bases between them. Germline V gives CDR1 SNHLY, CDR2 FYNNEI.